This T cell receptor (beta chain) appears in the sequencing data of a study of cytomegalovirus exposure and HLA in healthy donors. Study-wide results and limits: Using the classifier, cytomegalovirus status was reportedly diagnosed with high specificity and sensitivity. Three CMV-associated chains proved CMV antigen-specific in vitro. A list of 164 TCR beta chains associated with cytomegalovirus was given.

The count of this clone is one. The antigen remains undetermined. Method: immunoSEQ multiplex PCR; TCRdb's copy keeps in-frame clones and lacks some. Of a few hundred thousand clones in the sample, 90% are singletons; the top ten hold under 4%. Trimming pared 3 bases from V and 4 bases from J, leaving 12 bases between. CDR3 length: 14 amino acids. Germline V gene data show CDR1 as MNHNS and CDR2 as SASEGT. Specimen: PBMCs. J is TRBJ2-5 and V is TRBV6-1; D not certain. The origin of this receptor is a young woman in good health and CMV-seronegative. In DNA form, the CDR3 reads TGTGCCAGCAGTGATTCCCGCGGAACAGAGACCCAGTACTTC. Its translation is CASSDSRGTETQYF.